The 23 T cell receptor beta chains in this list originate from one sample, sequenced in a study of blood T cell repertoires in COVID-19. Assay: immunoSEQ multiplex PCR; the TCRdb copy retains only in-frame clones and omits some. The profile covers some 100,000 clones, with around 82% appearing a single time and about 7% taken by the ten largest. Input material: peripheral blood. Receptors originate from a man in his forties or fifties with active or convalescent COVID-19.

This clone was recorded only once. This chain joins TRBV19 and TRBJ1-4; TRBD1 aligns across 11 bases. The CDR3 length is 15 residues. The trim removed 6 bases at V and 7 bases at J, leaving 7 bases unmatched. Germline-derived CDR1 and CDR2 are LNHDA and SQIVND (reference sequence). In nucleotides, the CDR3 is TGTGCCAGTAGGCCTCCGGGACAGGGGGGTGAAAAACTGTTTTTT. Residues: CASRPPGQGGEKLFF.

The J gene is TRBJ2-1, the V gene TRBV5-1; D is ambiguous. V was clipped by 4 bases and J by 4 bases, with 6 bases between them. Looked up from germline, CDR1 is SGHRS and CDR2 is YFSETQ. CDR3 length: 12 amino acids. The CDR3: CASSNIYNEQFF. CDR3 in DNA: TGCGCCAGCAGCAATATTTACAATGAGCAGTTCTTC.

The chain links TRBV27 to TRBJ2-5; D perhaps matches TRBD2 (5 bases). Germline V gene sequence: CDR1 MNHEY, CDR2 SMNVEV (reference sequence). Deletions cut 2 bases from V and 1 base from J, with 8 bases between. The CDR3 totals 14 residues. CDR3 sequence reads: CASSLTGFQETQYF. The CDR3 DNA reads as TGTGCCAGCAGTTTAACGGGATTCCAAGAGACCCAGTACTTC.

The rearrangement uses TRBV3-1 (or the pseudogene TRBV3-2) and TRBJ2-6; D remains ambiguous. The V gene's germline CDR1 is LGHDT and CDR2 YNNKEL (reference sequence). CDR3 length equals 14 residues. Trimming cost V 4 bases and J 1 base, with 5 bases left between them. CDR3 DNA sequence: TGTGCCAGCAGCCGTCCTTCTGGGGCCAACGTCCTGACTTTC. Translating gives CASSRPSGANVLTF.

The rearrangement links TRBV29-1 to TRBJ2-1; 7 nucleotides match TRBD2. Germline values: CDR1 SQVTM, CDR2 ANQGSEA. The CDR3 has 13 amino acids. With 7 bases clipped from V and 8 bases from J, the junction kept 11 bases outside the gene matches. The CDR3: CSAAGEGLDEQFF. CDR3 in DNA: TGCAGCGCCGCGGGGGAGGGGTTGGATGAGCAGTTCTTC.

The chain links TRBV4-3 to TRBJ1-2; perhaps TRBD1 as D (5 bases). Trimming removed 0 bases from V and 5 bases from J, with 16 bases in between. Germline CDR1 is LGHNA and CDR2 is YSLEER. The CDR3 loop spans 16 amino acids. The CDR3, as DNA: TGCGCCAGCAGCCAAGATAGATTGGGGGGGAGGTATGGCTACACCTTC. This gives the protein CASSQDRLGGRYGYTF.

This clone appeared a single time. The chain links TRBV7-6 to TRBJ2-1; possibly TRBD1 for D (5 bases). In germline, CDR1 is SGHVS, CDR2 FNYEAQ. This CDR3 contains 16 residues. Trimming left V 1 base short and J 1 base short, with 11 bases between. The CDR3 nucleotides are TGTGCCAGCAGCTTAGGCCAGGGCCTATCCTACAATGAGCAGTTCTTC. Translation gives CASSLGQGLSYNEQFF.

This rearrangement joins TRBV5-4 to TRBJ1-6, with D tentatively TRBD1 (6 bases). CDR3 length equals 15 residues. Germline loops: CDR1 SGHNT, CDR2 YYREEE (reference sequence). Trimming cost V 0 bases and J 4 bases, with 8 bases left between them. The chain's CDR3 is CASSLEGGYNSPLHF. Written as DNA, the CDR3 is TGTGCCAGCAGCTTGGAAGGGGGTTATAATTCACCCCTCCACTTT.

The chain links TRBV18 to TRBJ2-5; possible D gene TRBD2, 6 bases. V shed 3 bases and J shed 2 bases, with 22 bases lying between them. Germline loops: CDR1 KGHSH, CDR2 LQKENI. The CDR3 is 18 amino acids. The CDR3 loop reads CASSPIGGVPHNQETQYF. As DNA, the CDR3 is TGTGCCAGCTCACCCATCGGGGGAGTACCGCACAATCAAGAGACCCAGTACTTC.

The gene calls are TRBV7-9 and TRBJ1-5; D perhaps matches TRBD1 (6 bases). This CDR3 is built from 16 residues. Trimming removed 1 base from V and 1 base from J, with 11 bases in between. Germline values: CDR1 SEHNR, CDR2 FQNEAQ (reference sequence). The CDR3 loop reads CASSLGTAESNQPQHF. CDR3 coding DNA: TGTGCCAGCAGCTTAGGGACAGCGGAAAGCAATCAGCCCCAGCATTTT.

The rearrangement joins TRBV28 to TRBJ1-5, with 7 bases that match TRBD1. V lost 6 bases, J lost 1 base, and 12 bases stayed unmatched. Germline assignment: CDR1 MDHEN and CDR2 SYDVKM. This CDR3 contains 17 residues. The CDR3 nucleotides read TGTGCCAGCAGACTACGACAGGGTAGGAGCAGCAATCAGCCCCAGCATTTT. Its translation is CASRLRQGRSSNQPQHF.

This clone has a handful of counts. The same CDR3 also results from other DNA sequences found in this sample. The CDR3 DNA is TGCGCCAGCAGCCAAGAGCCGGGGAACACTGAAGCTTTCTTT. This gives the protein CASSQEPGNTEAFF. This sequence joins TRBV4-1 and TRBJ1-1, with unresolved D. The V gene lost 0 bases and the J gene lost 1 base, with 6 bases spanning the gap. This CDR3 comprises 14 residues. Germline loops: CDR1 MGHRA, CDR2 YSYEKL.

The chain employs TRBV7-9 and TRBJ2-5; weak D call: TRBD1 (5 bases). Between the trimmed V and J ends, which lost 6 bases and 5 bases, there was a span of 13 bases. The germline V gene encodes CDR1 SEHNR and CDR2 FQNEAQ (reference sequence). This CDR3 is 13 amino acids long. CDR3 amino acids: CASSPQGWETQYF. CDR3 DNA sequence: TGTGCCAGCAGTCCCCAGGGTTGGGAGACCCAGTACTTC.

The rearrangement joins TRBV27 to TRBJ2-3, with TRBD2 matching over 10 bases. J was trimmed by 2 bases and V by 5 bases; bases with no gene match: 7. CDR1 is MNHEY, CDR2 SMNVEV, per germline (reference sequence). This CDR3 is built from 16 residues. DNA for the CDR3: TGTGCCAGCAGTCCCTTAGCGGGGGGCTACACAGATACGCAGTATTTT. This encodes CASSPLAGGYTDTQYF.

The chain is built from TRBV2 and TRBJ2-7, with TRBD2 identical over 10 bases. The CDR3 is made up of 15 amino acids. In germline, CDR1 is SNHLY, CDR2 FYNNEI. V gave up 4 bases and J gave up 2 bases; unmatched junction bases: 5. CDR3 nucleotide sequence: TGTGCCAGCAGTGCAAGCGGGGGGGATACCTACGAGCAGTACTTC. Its protein product is CASSASGGDTYEQYF.

The chain links TRBV11-3 to TRBJ1-5; 11 nucleotides match TRBD1. From germline, CDR1 is SGHNT and CDR2 YENEEA. The CDR3 covers 18 residues. J lost 3 bases, V lost 1 base, and 8 bases had no gene match. CDR3 sequence (DNA): TGTGCCAGCAGCTTAGCTCCCTTGGGACAGGGGGACAATCAGCCCCAGCATTTT. Residues: CASSLAPLGQGDNQPQHF.

The genes are TRBV3-1 (or the pseudogene TRBV3-2) and TRBJ2-5, with no clear D. This CDR3 is 17 amino acids long. CDR1 is LGHDT, CDR2 YNNKEL, per germline (reference sequence). Trimming removed 2 bases from V and 4 bases from J, with 20 bases in between. The CDR3: CASSQLFGSPGSETQYF. CDR3 DNA sequence: TGTGCCAGCAGCCAACTCTTCGGGTCCCCCGGATCAGAGACCCAGTACTTC.

This chain links TRBV7-9 with TRBJ1-2; 11 bases are a match to TRBD1. Per the germline V gene, CDR1 is SEHNR and CDR2 is FQNEAQ (reference sequence). The CDR3 sequence is 15 residues long. V shed 5 bases and J 4 bases; nucleotides not matched to a gene: 6. The CDR3, as DNA: TGTGCCAGCAGCCTCCTCGGACAGGGGGCCTATGGCTACACCTTC. This gives the protein CASSLLGQGAYGYTF.

The chain joins TRBV5-1 to TRBJ2-1; TRBD2 matches 11 bases. Per germline, CDR1 SGHRS and CDR2 YFSETQ. Losses at the gene ends were 2 bases for V and 10 bases for J; bases not matched to a gene: 5. The CDR3 runs 14 residues. CDR3 amino acids: CASSFSGGAEEQFF. Here the CDR3 DNA reads TGCGCCAGCAGCTTTAGCGGGGGGGCCGAGGAGCAGTTCTTC.

The chain couples TRBV18 to TRBJ1-1; no definite D call. Per germline, CDR1 KGHSH and CDR2 LQKENI. CDR3 size: 14 residues. Between the trimmed V and J ends, which lost 0 bases and 7 bases, there was a span of 12 bases. CDR3 amino acids: CASSPPQRAGEAFF. The CDR3 coding sequence is TGTGCCAGCTCACCACCGCAGAGGGCTGGTGAAGCTTTCTTT.

The chain has TRBV5-5 and TRBJ2-1, with 7 bases matching TRBD2. Germline CDR1 SGHKS, CDR2 YYEKEE (reference sequence). Losses at the gene ends were 5 bases for V and 0 bases for J; bases not matched to a gene: 8. The CDR3 consists of 16 residues. Here the CDR3 reads CASSFGGGSSYNEQFF. Here the CDR3 DNA reads TGTGCCAGCAGTTTTGGCGGGGGTAGCTCCTACAATGAGCAGTTCTTC.

The chain has TRBV5-1 and TRBJ2-5; 7 nucleotides line up with TRBD2. Germline CDR1 and CDR2: SGHRS and YFSETQ. The ends lost 4 bases at V and 12 bases at J; junction bases unmatched: 6. This CDR3 contains 11 residues. CDR3 nucleotides: TGCGCCAGCAGCGGACTAGGACCTGAGTACTTC. Its translation is CASSGLGPEYF.

The chain links TRBV6-1 to TRBJ1-2; no clear D. This CDR3 has 14 amino acids. V was clipped by 1 base and J by 7 bases, with 13 bases between them. Germline V lookup: CDR1 MNHNS, CDR2 SASEGT. The DNA for the CDR3 is TGTGCCAGCAGTGAAGATCCCAGGCTTCGTGGCTACACCTTC. Translation gives CASSEDPRLRGYTF.